These 10 T cell receptor beta chains were all obtained from the same sample, sequenced in a study of shared clonotypes between healthy human individuals. This table comes from immunoSEQ multiplex PCR, and its TCRdb copy is limited to in-frame clones, with some not included. The sample lists 400,000 to 600,000 clones, roughly three quarters seen once, with around 14% in the top ten. The sequencing input was PBMCs. Receptor source: a woman between 35 and 50 years old in good health. Some clones in this sample may be carry-over from other donors' samples.

The chain uses TRBV7-9 and TRBJ2-3; a possible D gene is TRBD2 (6 bases). The CDR3 runs to 16 residues. Trimming took off 1 base at V and 6 bases at J, with 17 bases between the two ends. Germline V CDR1 and CDR2: SEHNR, FQNEAQ (reference sequence). The CDR3 reads CASSLESAGIVDTQYF. The CDR3 DNA reads TGTGCCAGCAGCTTAGAGTCCGCGGGAATCGTTGATACGCAGTATTTT.

This clone was counted between two and nine times. V and J are TRBV21-1 and TRBJ1-1; no check of the table's D call, TRBD1, against the DNA was made. TRBV21-1 is annotated as a pseudogene. CDR3 size: 12 residues. The CDR3 DNA reads as TGTGCCAGCAGACATCTAGGACAGGGTGCTTTCTTT. This encodes CASRHLGQGAFF.

The chain combines TRBV11-3 with TRBJ1-5, with 8 bases aligning to TRBD1. The V and J ends lost 5 bases and 4 bases, in that order; junction bases with no gene match: 10. The CDR3 runs 16 residues. Germline loops: CDR1 SGHNT, CDR2 YENEEA. The CDR3 DNA sequence: TGTGCCAGCAGCCCCCGGACAGGGCGGACAAATCAGCCCCAGCATTTT. Residues: CASSPRTGRTNQPQHF. Variable domain in full (rest from reference TRBV11-3 and TRBJ1-5): EAGVVQSPRYKIIEKKQPVAFWCNPISGHNTLYWYLQNLGQGPELLIRYENEEAVDDSQLPKDRFSAERLKGVDSTLKIQPAELGDSAVYLCASSPRTGRTNQPQHFGDGTRLSIL.

V usage is TRBV27 and J usage is TRBJ2-1; TRBD2 might be the D (6 bases). Trimming stripped 5 bases from V and 0 bases from J, with 17 bases between. There are 17 residues in the CDR3. CDR1 MNHEY and CDR2 SMNVEV come from the germline V gene (reference sequence). The CDR3 DNA is TGTGCCAGCAGTCCCCTTGGGGGGACTCACTCCTACAATGAGCAGTTCTTC. Translation: CASSPLGGTHSYNEQFF.

This clone was seen only a few times. The V and J genes are TRBV5-1 and TRBJ1-2; unclear D gene. CDR3 size: 12 residues. Germline V gives CDR1 SGHRS, CDR2 YFSETQ. V lost 3 bases, J lost 3 bases, and 6 bases lay in between. The CDR3 DNA is TGCGCCAGCAGCTATACGGACTATGGCTACACCTTC. Encoded protein: CASSYTDYGYTF.

This clone was counted a few times. The J gene is TRBJ1-5, the V gene TRBV5-8; D gene uncertain. The germline V gene encodes CDR1 SGHTS and CDR2 YDEGEE. This CDR3 has 12 residues. V lost 0 bases and J lost 5, with 3 bases in between. The DNA for the CDR3 is TGTGCCAGCAGCTTGGTCGATCAGCCCCAGCATTTT. Protein: CASSLVDQPQHF.

The J gene is TRBJ1-3, the V gene TRBV4-1; D call uncertain. Trimming left V 1 base short and J 1 base short, with 14 bases between. In germline, CDR1 is MGHRA, CDR2 YSYEKL. CDR3 size: 17 residues. CDR3: CASSQASQPLSGNTIYF. Written as DNA, the CDR3 is TGCGCCAGCAGCCAAGCGTCGCAGCCCTTATCTGGAAACACCATATATTTT.

The chain links TRBV11-2 to TRBJ2-1, with 12 positions matching TRBD2. This CDR3 region has 15 residues. Unmatched junction bases numbered 5, after V lost 7 bases and J lost 4 bases. Germline V gene sequence: CDR1 SGHAT, CDR2 FQNNGV. The chain's CDR3 is CASNPSGRAYNEQFF. The CDR3 DNA reads TGTGCCAGCAACCCTAGCGGGAGGGCATACAATGAGCAGTTCTTC. Full variable domain (missing parts from reference TRBV11-2 and TRBJ2-1): EAGVAQSPRYKIIEKRQSVAFWCNPISGHATLYWYQQILGQGPKLLIQFQNNGVVDDSQLPKDRFSAERLKGVDSTLKIQPAKLEDSAVYLCASNPSGRAYNEQFFGPGTRLTVL.

The sample holds one count of this clone. This chain links TRBV25-1 with TRBJ1-1; the D is unclear. Trimming shortened V by 2 bases and J by 2 bases, and 6 bases separated the two germline ends. Per the germline V gene, CDR1 is MGHDK and CDR2 is SYGVNS. CDR3 length: 13 amino acids. This chain's CDR3 is CASSEARNTEAFF. The DNA of the CDR3 is TGTGCCAGCAGTGAAGCCCGAAACACTGAAGCTTTCTTT. The full variable domain, in which reference TRBV25-1 and TRBJ1-1 provide the parts outside the CDR3, is EADIYQTPRYLVIGTGKKITLECSQTMGHDKMYWYQQDPGMELHLIHYSYGVNSTEKGDLSSESTVSRIRTEHFPLTLESARPSHTSQYLCASSEARNTEAFFGQGTRLTVV.

Notes on this clone: The same CDR3 arises from other DNA sequences in this sample as well. V gene TRBV11-2 combines with J gene TRBJ2-7; D call uncertain. CDR1 and CDR2 from the germline V gene are SGHAT and FQNNGV. Trimming pared 1 base from V and 2 bases from J, leaving 0 bases between. The CDR3 has 11 amino acids. CDR3 region: CASSLAYEQYF. The CDR3 nucleotides read TGTGCCAGCAGCTTAGCCTACGAGCAGTACTTC.